These 14 T cell receptor beta chains share one sample of origin, sequenced in a study of blood T cell repertoires in COVID-19. Sequencing was performed with immunoSEQ multiplex PCR; in TCRdb, only in-frame clones are kept and a portion is missing. The sample holds more than 150,000 clones; roughly 82% are singletons and the top ten take approximately 12%. Sequencing was done on a sample of PBMCs or T cells enriched from blood (not recorded which). All receptors come from a man aged 40-55 years who had recovered from COVID-19.

V and J are TRBV7-2 and TRBJ1-1; D is possibly TRBD1 (5 bases). The V gene lost 3 bases and the J gene lost 4 bases, with 12 bases spanning the gap. CDR1 and CDR2 from the germline V gene are SGHTA and FQGNSA. The CDR3 covers 14 residues. The CDR3 DNA is TGTGCCAGCAGCTTCGACAGTTCTAGCACTGAAGCTTTCTTT. Encoded protein: CASSFDSSSTEAFF.

The gene calls are TRBV5-4 and TRBJ2-7; 9 bases fit TRBD1. Germline CDR1 and CDR2: SGHNT and YYREEE (reference sequence). V shed 0 bases and J 7 bases; nucleotides not matched to a gene: 5. The CDR3 loop spans 14 amino acids. For the CDR3, the DNA is TGTGCCAGCAGCTTGGAGACAGGGGGGCGGGAGCAGTACTTC. The encoded protein is CASSLETGGREQYF. Drawing the rest from reference TRBV5-4 and TRBJ2-7, the complete variable domain is ETGVTQSPTHLIKTRGQQVTLRCSSQSGHNTVSWYQQALGQGPQFIFQYYREEENGRGNFPPRFSGLQFPNYSSELNVNALELDDSALYLCASSLETGGREQYFGPGTRLTVT.

This clone has just one count. The chain has TRBV19 and TRBJ1-1; the D gene is possibly TRBD1 (6 bases). Trimming stripped 10 bases from V and 2 bases from J, with 14 bases between. CDR1 is LNHDA and CDR2 is SQIVND in the germline V gene (reference sequence). The CDR3 contains 13 residues. CDR3 nucleotide sequence: TGTGCCACAAGGGACATGCCCAACACTGAAGCTTTCTTT. This sequence encodes CATRDMPNTEAFF.

The V call is TRBV6-4, the J call TRBJ1-1; possibly TRBD1 for D (5 bases). Germline values: CDR1 MRHNA, CDR2 SNTAGT. The CDR3 runs to 13 residues. Trimming shortened V by 8 bases and J by 5 bases, and 15 bases separated the two germline ends. CDR3 nucleotides: TGTGCCAGCCGGTCTCAGGGAGGAACTGAAGCTTTCTTT. Amino acids: CASRSQGGTEAFF.

Only a few counts were recorded for this clone. The chain combines TRBV29-1 with TRBJ1-1, with D unresolved. The CDR3 is 13 residues long. V was shortened by 4 bases and J by 4 bases, with 13 bases between the two germline ends. CDR1 SQVTM and CDR2 ANQGSEA come from the germline V gene. The CDR3 nucleotides are TGCAGCGTTGTGGAGGGAGTAACCACTGAAGCTTTCTTT. Its translation is CSVVEGVTTEAFF.

This clone occurred once. This rearrangement joins TRBV28 to TRBJ2-7; TRBD1 might be the D (5 bases). V lost 7 bases and J 2 bases, leaving 12 bases between the germline ends. The CDR3 has 13 residues. CDR1 is MDHEN, CDR2 SYDVKM, per germline. CDR3 sequence: CASKEQEPYEQYF. CDR3 nucleotides: TGTGCCAGCAAGGAACAGGAACCCTACGAGCAGTACTTC.

The chain combines TRBV4-3 with TRBJ2-3, with TRBD2 matching 12 bases. Germline V lookup: CDR1 LGHNA, CDR2 YSLEER. CDR3 size: 18 residues. Trimming cost V 0 bases and J 5 bases; bases outside gene matches: 9. CDR3 in DNA: TGCGCCAGCAGCCAAGATTGGAGGACTAGCGGGACAGGAGATACGCAGTATTTT. It specifies CASSQDWRTSGTGDTQYF.

In nucleotides, the CDR3 is TGTGCCAGCAGCAAAACGACTAGCGGTCAAGAGACCCAGTACTTC. This translates into CASSKTTSGQETQYF. The chain joins TRBV21-1 to TRBJ2-5; the table's TRBD2 call for D was not verified on the DNA. TRBV21-1 is marked as a pseudogene. The CDR3 loop spans 15 amino acids.

This chain connects TRBV7-9 to TRBJ1-6; D gene ambiguous. In germline, CDR1 is SEHNR, CDR2 FQNEAQ (reference sequence). The CDR3 has 13 amino acids. Trimming cost V 2 bases and J 10 bases, with 9 bases left between them. Here the CDR3 DNA reads TGTGCCAGCAGCTTATCGGGAGAGTCACCCCTCCACTTT. Translation gives CASSLSGESPLHF.

This chain joins TRBV27 and TRBJ2-7; 10 bases are a match to TRBD2. This CDR3 spans 13 amino acids. Looked up from germline, CDR1 is MNHEY and CDR2 is SMNVEV (reference sequence). J lost 0 bases, V lost 8 bases, and 1 base had no gene match. The CDR3 DNA sequence: TGTGCCAGCCGGACTAGCGGCTCCTACGAGCAGTACTTC. Its translation: CASRTSGSYEQYF.

The chain recombines TRBV24-1 with TRBJ2-6; 8 bases match TRBD2. CDR1 is KGHDR and CDR2 is SFDVKD in the germline V gene. With V trimmed by 4 bases and J by 4 bases, 2 bases remained unmatched. This CDR3 has 15 residues. CDR3 in amino acids: CATSDGGAGANVLTF. The CDR3 DNA is TGTGCCACCAGTGACGGGGGGGCCGGGGCCAACGTCCTGACTTTC.

The genes are TRBV6-5 and TRBJ2-5, with a possible D match to TRBD2 (5 bases). The length of the CDR3 is 14 residues. V dropped 10 bases and J dropped 5 bases, with 20 bases sitting between them. CDR1 is MNHEY and CDR2 is SVGAGI in the germline V gene. CDR3 residues: CATDRGVFGETQYF. DNA of the CDR3: TGTGCCACCGACCGGGGAGTTTTCGGGGAGACCCAGTACTTC.

J is TRBJ2-7 and V is TRBV28, with 9 bases identical to TRBD2. V shed 5 bases, J shed 6 bases, and the junction held 11 bases outside the gene matches. The CDR3 is 15 amino acids. Germline CDR1 and CDR2: MDHEN and SYDVKM. CDR3 protein: CASSPPAGGVGEQYF. The CDR3, as DNA: TGTGCCAGCAGTCCACCCGCGGGAGGGGTCGGCGAGCAGTACTTC.

The V gene is TRBV5-1, the J gene TRBJ2-2, with 11 bases matching TRBD2. This CDR3 is built from 16 residues. The germline CDR1 and CDR2 sequences are SGHRS and YFSETQ. Trimming at V came to 2 bases and at J to 5 bases, leaving 5 bases not matched to a gene. CDR3: CASSLLAGVRTGELFF. The CDR3 nucleotides read TGCGCCAGCAGCTTACTAGCGGGAGTCAGGACCGGGGAGCTGTTTTTT.